This T cell receptor (beta chain) was identified in a study of shared clonotypes between healthy human individuals. Positive CCR7 selection of CD45RO-negative cells yielded the naive CD8 cells, and terminally differentiated effector memory CD45RA+ cells were excluded. Generated by immunoSEQ multiplex PCR, the TCRdb table keeps only in-frame clones and is missing some. Of around 2,000,000 clones in the sample, about 92% were seen once. The CDR3 is made up of 17 amino acids. Germline trimming cut 0 bases from V and 5 bases from J; bases unmatched to any gene: 9. The germline CDR1 and CDR2 sequences are SGHVS and FNYEAQ.

The chain employs TRBV7-6 and TRBJ2-7, with 11 positions matching TRBD2. Material for sequencing was naive CD8+ T cells from PBMCs. The sequence derives from a man in his late teens or twenties in good health. Some clones in this sample may be carry-over from other donors' samples. The chain's CDR3 is CASSLAIPSGRSHEQYF. The CDR3 bases are TGTGCCAGCAGCTTAGCGATTCCTAGCGGGAGGTCCCACGAGCAGTACTTC.